This T cell receptor (beta chain) appears in the sequencing data of a study of regulatory T cells in long-lasting Graves disease. The length of the CDR3 is 13 residues. Per germline, CDR1 SGHDT and CDR2 YYEEEE. Trimming shortened V by 2 bases and J by 3 bases, and 9 bases separated the two germline ends. As to time point: persistent/refractory GD, antithyroid drugs over 5 years with positive TRAb. With RNA extracted from PBMCs as input, the TCR library was made. Recruitment took place at an endocrinology department in Xi'an, China. On this clonotype itself: Its antigen is not identified.

Study-wide results and caveats: Patients with persistent disease showed a bias toward TRBV28, TRBJ1-2 and TRBJ2-5.

Assembly of TCR beta libraries relied on iRepertoire HTBI primers together with Arm-PCR of CDR3 regions. TCRdb re-called the multiplex PCR reads with MiXCR, one entry per CDR3 protein. The data contain around 460,000 distinct CDR3 sequences, roughly 21% of them singletons. Material: peripheral blood mononuclear cells (PBMCs), obtained when the disease was refractory, from a patient treated with antithyroid drugs. The chain links TRBV5-6 to TRBJ2-7; D not resolved. This receptor was obtained from a female donor with Graves disease. The CDR3 is CASSLGSFYEQYF. The CDR3 region has the DNA TGTGCCAGCAGCTTAGGCAGTTTCTACGAGCAGTACTTC.